One sample yielded the 5 T cell receptor beta chains listed below, sequenced in a study of shared clonotypes between healthy human individuals. Only CD45RO-negative cells positively selected for CCR7 counted as naive CD8 cells, so terminally differentiated effector memory CD45RA+ cells were excluded. Data came from immunoSEQ multiplex PCR; TCRdb stores just in-frame clones and leaves some out. The sample carries fewer than 1 million clones, approximately 97% recorded once. The specimen was naive CD8+ T cells sorted from blood. Receptors were obtained from a young man in good health.

This chain links TRBV27 with TRBJ2-7, with 11 bases identical to TRBD2. Germline CDR1 reads MNHEY; CDR2 reads SMNVEV (reference sequence). This CDR3 region has 16 residues. J lost 2 bases, V lost 5 bases, and 8 bases had no gene match. CDR3 in amino acids: CASSPPLAGGTYEQYF. In DNA form, the CDR3 reads TGTGCCAGCAGTCCGCCCCTAGCGGGAGGAACCTACGAGCAGTACTTC.

The genes are TRBV28 and TRBJ1-1, with 9 bases lining up with TRBD1. V lost 7 bases to trimming and J lost 3 bases; unmatched junction nucleotides: 12. Germline V lookup: CDR1 MDHEN, CDR2 SYDVKM. This CDR3 has 16 residues. The CDR3 region is CASTGTGNRGDTEAFF. CDR3 nucleotide sequence: TGTGCCAGCACCGGGACAGGGAATCGAGGGGACACTGAAGCTTTCTTT.

V gene TRBV27 combines with J gene TRBJ2-2; unclear D gene. The V end lost 5 bases, the J end lost 4 bases, and 17 bases lay between the germline ends. In germline, CDR1 is MNHEY, CDR2 SMNVEV (reference sequence). The CDR3 is 16 residues long. The CDR3 loop is CASSPTSQTFTGELFF. As DNA, the CDR3 is TGTGCCAGCAGTCCAACAAGCCAAACTTTCACCGGGGAGCTGTTTTTT.

DNA of the CDR3: TGTGCCAGCAGCCCCGGCCACACAGATACGCAGTATTTT. Protein sequence: CASSPGHTDTQYF. This chain connects TRBV7-8 to TRBJ2-3; D call uncertain. CDR3 size: 13 residues. Germline V lookup: CDR1 SGHVS, CDR2 FQNEAQ. V gave up 5 bases and J gave up 2 bases, with 8 bases separating them.

This chain uses TRBV15 with TRBJ2-7; no reliable D call. The CDR3 sequence is 16 residues long. Trimming pared 0 bases from V and 2 bases from J, leaving 14 bases between. Germline V gives CDR1 LNHNV, CDR2 YYDKDF (reference sequence). CDR3 sequence: CATSRDRAHLTYEQYF. The CDR3 DNA sequence: TGTGCCACCAGCAGAGATAGGGCCCACCTAACCTACGAGCAGTACTTC.